These 9 T cell receptor beta chains share one sample of origin, sequenced in a study of post-analysis software for immune sequencing data. Study-level results: Controls showed lower frequencies than patients for 5 or 6 TRBV segments, and TRBV5-6, TRBV5-1 and TRBV20-1 were among these.

Their specific antigens are unknown. Unique molecular identifiers were carried by the TCR beta cDNA libraries. TCRdb analysed the PCR reads with MiXCR anew, one entry per CDR3 protein. The sample yields hundreds of thousands of distinct CDR3 sequences, roughly 30% seen once. Sample: blood. All receptors come from a girl between 10 and 17 years old with multiple sclerosis.

This clonotype has more than one count but fewer than ten. The chain carries TRBV20-1 and TRBJ1-6; D gene uncertain. Germline CDR1 DFQATT, CDR2 SNEGSKA (reference sequence). V dropped 0 bases and J dropped 10 bases, with 13 bases sitting between them. This CDR3 has 14 residues. CDR3 protein: CSAREWALRSPLHF. The CDR3 coding sequence is TGCAGTGCTAGAGAATGGGCCTTGAGGTCACCCCTCCACTTT.

A remark on this clonotype: This could be a read error, since a much larger clone is one nucleotide away. As the CDR3 is not closed by the conserved phenylalanine or tryptophan, this likely results from a read error. The chain carries TRBV7-7 and TRBJ2-1, with 11 bases fitting TRBD1. The CDR3 is 15 amino acids. Germline-derived CDR1 and CDR2 are SSHAT and FNYEAQ (reference sequence). The trim removed 5 bases at V and 3 bases at J, leaving 3 bases unmatched. In DNA, the CDR3 is TGTGCCAGCAGCCTGGGACAGGGGGGCTACAATGAGCAGTTCGTC. It codes for CASSLGQGGYNEQFV.

Notes on this clonotype: Since no conserved phenylalanine or tryptophan closes the CDR3, a read error is the likely cause. The rearrangement uses TRBV6-5 and TRBJ1-2; the match to TRBD1 covers 7 bases. With 6 bases clipped from V and 8 bases from J, the junction kept 15 bases outside the gene matches. This CDR3 has 15 amino acids. CDR1 is MNHEY and CDR2 is SVGAGI in the germline V gene. CDR3 in amino acids: CASRSLEQGWHGYTC. The CDR3 DNA reads TGTGCCAGCAGAAGCCTCGAACAGGGGTGGCACGGCTACACCTGC.

This clonotype turned up a few times. The CDR3 region is CASGTSGQETQYF. The CDR3 DNA reads TGCGCCAGCGGGACTAGCGGACAAGAGACCCAGTACTTC. V gene TRBV5-1 combines with J gene TRBJ2-5, with TRBD2 matching 11 bases. Germline CDR1 SGHRS, CDR2 YFSETQ. This CDR3 spans 13 amino acids. Trimming at V came to 7 bases and at J to 2 bases, leaving 1 base not matched to a gene.

The chain has TRBV7-2 and TRBJ2-7; D is tentatively TRBD1 or TRBD2 (5 bases each). The closer fit of TRBJ2-5 to the DNA end suggests the J call may be wrong. Germline CDR1 reads SGHTA; CDR2 reads FQGNSA. The length of the CDR3 is 15 residues. The CDR3 loop reads CASTPTGTPEATQYF. Here the CDR3 DNA reads TGTGCCAGCACTCCGACCGGGACCCCCGAGGCGACCCAGTACTTC.

This clonotype showed up just a few times. The chain has TRBV5-1 and TRBJ1-6; 9 nucleotides agree with TRBD1. Unmatched junction bases numbered 5, after V lost 1 base and J lost 9 bases. Germline values: CDR1 SGHRS, CDR2 YFSETQ. The CDR3 runs to 15 residues. Here the CDR3 DNA reads TGCGCCAGCAGCTTGCTGGGACAGGGCGGTTCACCCCTCCACTTT. Translation: CASSLLGQGGSPLHF.

This clonotype was found a few times. V is TRBV28 and J is TRBJ2-5; TRBD1 or TRBD2 may be the D gene (7 bases each). Germline CDR1 is MDHEN and CDR2 is SYDVKM. Deletions cut 9 bases from V and 5 bases from J, with 25 bases between. The CDR3 consists of 16 residues. Written as DNA, the CDR3 is TGTGCCAGTCAGCTCCTGACAGGGAGGGCTCGGGAGACCCAGTACTTC. Translated, it gives CASQLLTGRARETQYF.

V and J are TRBV9 and TRBJ1-2; 7 nucleotides match TRBD1. Germline trimming cut 6 bases from V and 6 bases from J; bases unmatched to any gene: 5. CDR1 is SGDLS, CDR2 YYNGEE, per germline. This CDR3 has 12 amino acids. The CDR3 spells CASNDRVHGYTF. In DNA, the CDR3 is TGTGCCAGCAACGACAGGGTGCATGGCTACACCTTC. Variable domain in full (rest from reference TRBV9 and TRBJ1-2): DSGVTQTPKHLITATGQRVTLRCSPRSGDLSVYWYQQSLDQGLQFLIQYYNGEERAKGNILERFSAQQFPDLHSELNLSSLELGDSALYFCASNDRVHGYTFGSGTRLTVV.

The V call is TRBV20-1, the J call TRBJ2-5; no definite D call. In germline, CDR1 is DFQATT, CDR2 SNEGSKA (reference sequence). V was pared by 6 bases and J by 0 bases, with 17 bases between. The CDR3 is 15 residues long. The DNA for the CDR3 is TGCAGTGCCGTCTACAGAAATGGGTACCAAGAGACCCAGTACTTC. It specifies CSAVYRNGYQETQYF.